This entry lists 11 T cell receptor beta chains sequenced from one sample in a study of cytomegalovirus exposure and HLA in healthy donors. A multiplex PCR was run with 60 Vbeta primers and 13 Jbeta primers. Clones were read by immunoSEQ multiplex PCR, and TCRdb kept only the in-frame ones, dropping some. The table includes over 95,000 clones, about 80% detected once. The sample comprised PBMCs. These TCRs come from a female donor in good health and CMV-seronegative.

The CDR3 sequence is CASSLEVAGTYEQYF. CDR3 in DNA: TGTGCCAGCAGCTTGGAGGTAGCGGGGACCTACGAGCAGTACTTC. This rearrangement joins TRBV5-4 to TRBJ2-7; 8 bases fit TRBD2. CDR3 size: 15 residues. V shed 0 bases and J 2 bases; nucleotides not matched to a gene: 4. Per the germline V gene, CDR1 is SGHNT and CDR2 is YYREEE (reference sequence).

The chain is built from TRBV5-4 and TRBJ2-7; 9 bases fit TRBD2. Looked up from germline, CDR1 is SGHNT and CDR2 is YYREEE (reference sequence). The CDR3 is 16 residues long. J gave up 5 bases and V 4 bases, and 13 bases lay outside the gene matches. The CDR3 region has the DNA TGTGCCAGCAGCCCCAAACATGGCGGGGGGGGCAACGAGCAGTACTTC. It specifies CASSPKHGGGGNEQYF.

This chain uses TRBV27 with TRBJ2-4; perhaps TRBD1 as D (5 bases). Trimming removed 0 bases at V and 9 bases at J, with 12 bases between. CDR1 is MNHEY and CDR2 is SMNVEV in the germline V gene (reference sequence). The length of the CDR3 is 14 residues. The CDR3, as DNA: TGTGCCAGCAGTTTATCGAAGGGGTCGACCATTCAGTACTTC. It encodes CASSLSKGSTIQYF.

This clone was recorded once. This chain connects TRBV30 to TRBJ2-7, with 12 bases aligning to TRBD2. The junction had 7 bases not matched to a gene; V was cut back by 1 base and J by 6 bases. The length of the CDR3 is 15 residues. The V gene's germline CDR1 is GTSNPN and CDR2 SVGIG (reference sequence). CDR3 residues: CAWSATGTSGREQYF. CDR3 in DNA: TGTGCCTGGAGTGCCACCGGGACTAGCGGGCGCGAGCAGTACTTC.

The rearrangement links TRBV15 to TRBJ2-5, with 11 bases identical to TRBD2. The length of the CDR3 is 18 residues. CDR1 and CDR2 (germline): LNHNV, YYDKDF (reference sequence). V was clipped by 6 bases and J by 0 bases; unmatched bases: 12. CDR3 nucleotides: TGTGCCACCAGAGGGGGCACTAGCGGGGGCCTGTACCAAGAGACCCAGTACTTC. This sequence encodes CATRGGTSGGLYQETQYF.

The V gene is TRBV12-2, the J gene TRBJ2-5; the table's D call of TRBD2 was not tested on the DNA. TRBV12-2 is described as a pseudogene. The CDR3 extends over 20 amino acids. CDR3: CASRLATSGGGGISGETQYF. The CDR3 nucleotides read TGTGCAAGTCGCTTAGCGACTAGCGGGGGGGGAGGTATTTCGGGAGAGACCCAGTACTTC.

V and J are TRBV25-1 and TRBJ2-7; the match to TRBD1 covers 8 bases. The CDR3 totals 14 residues. Germline-derived CDR1 and CDR2 are MGHDK and SYGVNS. The J segment lost 3 bases and the V segment lost 3 bases, leaving 4 bases of the junction unmatched. CDR3 bases: TGTGCCAGCAGTGACCCCGGACAGGGCTACGAGCAGTACTTC. It specifies CASSDPGQGYEQYF.

The chain has TRBV18 and TRBJ1-1; D gene uncertain. Germline-derived CDR1 and CDR2 are KGHSH and LQKENI. The CDR3 is 14 amino acids. V gave up 2 bases and J gave up 3 bases, with 10 bases separating them. Written as DNA, the CDR3 is TGTGCCAGCTCACCAGTGGAGCGGGACACTGAAGCTTTCTTT. This encodes CASSPVERDTEAFF.

The rearrangement uses TRBV19 and TRBJ2-4, with 15 bases lining up with TRBD2. The CDR3 totals 19 residues. With 4 bases clipped from V and 6 bases from J, the junction kept 13 bases outside the gene matches. CDR1 is LNHDA, CDR2 SQIVND, per germline (reference sequence). The CDR3 spells CASSNSPRTSGGVGNIQYF. Here the CDR3 DNA reads TGTGCCAGTAGTAACTCCCCGAGGACTAGCGGGGGGGTGGGAAACATTCAGTACTTC. Drawing the rest from reference TRBV19 and TRBJ2-4, the complete variable domain is DGGITQSPKYLFRKEGQNVTLSCEQNLNHDAMYWYRQDPGQGLRLIYYSQIVNDFQKGDIAEGYSVSREKKESFPLTVTSAQKNPTAFYLCASSNSPRTSGGVGNIQYFGAGTRLSVL.

This chain uses TRBV11-1 with TRBJ2-5; D not certain. This CDR3 has 11 amino acids. V was clipped by 4 bases and J by 5 bases, with 5 bases between them. Per the germline V gene, CDR1 is SGHAT and CDR2 is FQDESV (reference sequence). CDR3: CASSSRETQYF. In DNA form, the CDR3 reads TGTGCCAGCAGCTCCCGGGAGACCCAGTACTTC. Full variable domain (rest looked up from reference TRBV11-1 and TRBJ2-5): EAEVAQSPRYKITEKSQAVAFWCDPISGHATLYWYRQILGQGPELLVQFQDESVVDDSQLPKDRFSAERLKGVDSTLKIQPAELGDSAMYLCASSSRETQYFGPGTRLLVL.

In its sample, this clone was seen a few times. The chain is built from TRBV6-1 and TRBJ1-2; D is uncertain. V lost 3 bases to trimming and J lost 8 bases, with 10 bases between them. The germline gives CDR1 MNHNS, CDR2 SASEGT. CDR3 length equals 12 residues. CDR3 coding DNA: TGTGCCAGCAGTGATGGAGTCGCCGGCTACACCTTC. This sequence encodes CASSDGVAGYTF.